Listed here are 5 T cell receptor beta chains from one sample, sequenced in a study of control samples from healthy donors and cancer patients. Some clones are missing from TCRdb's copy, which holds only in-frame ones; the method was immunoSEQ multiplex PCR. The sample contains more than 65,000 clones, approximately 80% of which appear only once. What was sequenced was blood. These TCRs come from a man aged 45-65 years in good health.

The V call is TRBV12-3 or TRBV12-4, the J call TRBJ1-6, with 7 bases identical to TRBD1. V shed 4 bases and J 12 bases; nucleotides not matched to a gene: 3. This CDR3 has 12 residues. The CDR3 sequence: CASSSSGGPLHF. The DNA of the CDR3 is TGTGCCAGCAGTTCATCAGGGGGACCCCTCCACTTT.

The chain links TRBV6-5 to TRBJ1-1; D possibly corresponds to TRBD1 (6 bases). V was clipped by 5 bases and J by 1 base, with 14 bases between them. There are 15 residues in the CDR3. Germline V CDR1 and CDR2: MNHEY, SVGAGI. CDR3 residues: CASSTPGTKNTEAFF. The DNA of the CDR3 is TGTGCCAGCAGTACCCCCGGGACAAAGAACACTGAAGCTTTCTTT.

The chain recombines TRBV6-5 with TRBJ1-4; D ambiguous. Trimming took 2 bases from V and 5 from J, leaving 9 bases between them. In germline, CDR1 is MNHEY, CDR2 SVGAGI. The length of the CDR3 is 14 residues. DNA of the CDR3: TGTGCCAGCAGTTACACAGAAAGCAATGAAAAACTGTTTTTT. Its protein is CASSYTESNEKLFF.

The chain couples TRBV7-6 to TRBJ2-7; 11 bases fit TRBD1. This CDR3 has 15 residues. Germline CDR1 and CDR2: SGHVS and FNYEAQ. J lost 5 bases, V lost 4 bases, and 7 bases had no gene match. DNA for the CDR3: TGTGCCAGCAGCTCGGGACAGGGGGTGAGGCACGAGCAGTACTTC. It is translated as CASSSGQGVRHEQYF. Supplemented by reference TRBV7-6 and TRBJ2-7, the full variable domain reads GAGVSQSPRYKVTKRGQDVALRCDPISGHVSLYWYRQALGQGPEFLTYFNYEAQQDKSGLPNDRFSAERPEGSISTLTIQRTEQRDSAMYRCASSSGQGVRHEQYFGPGTRLTVT.

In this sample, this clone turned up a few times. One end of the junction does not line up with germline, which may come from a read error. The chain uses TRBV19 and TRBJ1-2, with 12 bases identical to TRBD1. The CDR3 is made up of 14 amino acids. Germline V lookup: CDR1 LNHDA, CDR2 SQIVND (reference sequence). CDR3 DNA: TGTGCCAGTCGTATGGGACAGGGGGCCTATGGCTACACCTTC. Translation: CASRMGQGAYGYTF.